Below, one TCR beta chain is given with its context. Antigen unknown. This entry is derived from a study of STAT3 mutations in large granular lymphocyte leukemia. Study-wide findings and caveats: Clonal expansion was inferred from samples taken at other timepoints. Every T-LGLL patient had at least one immunodominant TCRbeta clonotype.

The germline V and J ends were trimmed by 1 base and 5 bases, with 15 bases remaining between them. This CDR3 has 15 amino acids. Germline CDR1 is SGHRS and CDR2 is YFSETQ. Approximately 40,000 productive templates were obtained per sample on average. Profiling relied on immunoSEQ multiplex PCR, and the TCRdb table lists in-frame clones only, not all of them. The sample lists tens of thousands of clones, 70% to 90% occurring once. The sequenced sample consisted of peripheral blood mononuclear cells. V and J are TRBV5-1 and TRBJ2-5; D ambiguous. The receptor's source is a man in his 60s with T-cell large granular lymphocyte leukemia. Some clones in this sample may be carry-over from other donors' samples. The CDR3 bases are TGCGCCAGCAGCTTGTTAGCCCAGGTTGGGGAGACCCAGTACTTC. It encodes CASSLLAQVGETQYF.